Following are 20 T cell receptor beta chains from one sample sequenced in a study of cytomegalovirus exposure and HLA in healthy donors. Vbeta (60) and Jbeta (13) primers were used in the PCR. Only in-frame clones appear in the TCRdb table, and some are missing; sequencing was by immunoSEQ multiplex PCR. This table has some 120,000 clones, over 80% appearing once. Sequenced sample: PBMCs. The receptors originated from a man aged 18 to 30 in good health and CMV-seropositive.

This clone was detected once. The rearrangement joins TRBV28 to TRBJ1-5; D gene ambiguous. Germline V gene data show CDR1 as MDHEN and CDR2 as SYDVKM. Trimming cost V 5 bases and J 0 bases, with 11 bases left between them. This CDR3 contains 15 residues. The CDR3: CASSREGFSNQPQHF. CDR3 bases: TGTGCCAGCAGTCGGGAGGGTTTTAGCAATCAGCCCCAGCATTTT. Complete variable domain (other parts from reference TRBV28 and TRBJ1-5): DVKVTQSSRYLVKRTGEKVFLECVQDMDHENMFWYRQDPGLGLRLIYFSYDVKMKEKGDIPEGYSVSREKKERFSLILESASTNQTSMYLCASSREGFSNQPQHFGDGTRLSIL.

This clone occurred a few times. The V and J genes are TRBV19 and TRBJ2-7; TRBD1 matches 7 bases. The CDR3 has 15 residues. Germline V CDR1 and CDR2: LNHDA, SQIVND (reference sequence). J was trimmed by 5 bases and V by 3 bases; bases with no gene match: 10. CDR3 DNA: TGTGCCAGTAGTATCAAGATCACGACAGGGCACGAGCAGTACTTC. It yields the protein CASSIKITTGHEQYF. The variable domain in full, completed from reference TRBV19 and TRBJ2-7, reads DGGITQSPKYLFRKEGQNVTLSCEQNLNHDAMYWYRQDPGQGLRLIYYSQIVNDFQKGDIAEGYSVSREKKESFPLTVTSAQKNPTAFYLCASSIKITTGHEQYFGPGTRLTVT.

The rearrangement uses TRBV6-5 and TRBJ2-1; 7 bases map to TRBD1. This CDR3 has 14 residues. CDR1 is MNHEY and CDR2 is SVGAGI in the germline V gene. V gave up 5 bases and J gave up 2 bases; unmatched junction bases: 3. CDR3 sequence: CASSDGTAYNEQFF. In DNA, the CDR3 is TGTGCCAGCAGTGACGGGACAGCCTACAATGAGCAGTTCTTC.

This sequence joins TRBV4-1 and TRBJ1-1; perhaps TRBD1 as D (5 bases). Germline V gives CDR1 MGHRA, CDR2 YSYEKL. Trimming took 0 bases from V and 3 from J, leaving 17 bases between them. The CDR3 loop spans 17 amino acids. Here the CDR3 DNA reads TGCGCCAGCAGCCAAGATAGAGCATCCAAAGGGGACACTGAAGCTTTCTTT. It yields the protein CASSQDRASKGDTEAFF.

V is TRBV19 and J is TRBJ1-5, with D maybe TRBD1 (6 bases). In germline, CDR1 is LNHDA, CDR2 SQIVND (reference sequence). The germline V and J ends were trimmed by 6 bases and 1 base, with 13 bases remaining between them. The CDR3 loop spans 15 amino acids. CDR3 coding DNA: TGTGCCAGTAGGGGGGCAACGAGAAGCAATCAGCCCCAGCATTTT. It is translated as CASRGATRSNQPQHF. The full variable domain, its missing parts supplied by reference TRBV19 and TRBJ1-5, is DGGITQSPKYLFRKEGQNVTLSCEQNLNHDAMYWYRQDPGQGLRLIYYSQIVNDFQKGDIAEGYSVSREKKESFPLTVTSAQKNPTAFYLCASRGATRSNQPQHFGDGTRLSIL.

Here the CDR3 DNA reads TGTGCCAGCAGCGGGGGGGGTGACGGATACGAGCAGTACTTC. This codes for CASSGGGDGYEQYF. The V call is TRBV9, the J call TRBJ2-7, with 7 bases identical to TRBD2. CDR3 length: 14 amino acids. Germline CDR1 reads SGDLS; CDR2 reads YYNGEE. The ends lost 3 bases at V and 4 bases at J; junction bases unmatched: 7.

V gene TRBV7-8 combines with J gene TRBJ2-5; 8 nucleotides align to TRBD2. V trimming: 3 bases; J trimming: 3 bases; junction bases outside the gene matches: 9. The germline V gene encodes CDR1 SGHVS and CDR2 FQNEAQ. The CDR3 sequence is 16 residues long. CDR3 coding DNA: TGTGCCAGCAGCTTGGAGCGGGGGTTTGTGAAAGAGACCCAGTACTTC. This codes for CASSLERGFVKETQYF.

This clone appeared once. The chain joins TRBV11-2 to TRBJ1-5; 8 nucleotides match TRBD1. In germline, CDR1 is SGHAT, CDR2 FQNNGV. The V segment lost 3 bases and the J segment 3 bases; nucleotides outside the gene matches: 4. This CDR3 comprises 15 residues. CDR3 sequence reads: CASSFGTGLNQPQHF. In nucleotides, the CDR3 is TGTGCCAGCAGCTTTGGGACAGGCCTCAATCAGCCCCAGCATTTT.

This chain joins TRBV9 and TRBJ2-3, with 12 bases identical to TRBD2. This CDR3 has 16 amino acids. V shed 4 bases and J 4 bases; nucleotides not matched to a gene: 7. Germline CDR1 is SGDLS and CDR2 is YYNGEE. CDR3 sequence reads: CASSPRSSGGADTQYF. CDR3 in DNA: TGTGCCAGCAGCCCCCGGTCTAGCGGGGGGGCAGATACGCAGTATTTT.

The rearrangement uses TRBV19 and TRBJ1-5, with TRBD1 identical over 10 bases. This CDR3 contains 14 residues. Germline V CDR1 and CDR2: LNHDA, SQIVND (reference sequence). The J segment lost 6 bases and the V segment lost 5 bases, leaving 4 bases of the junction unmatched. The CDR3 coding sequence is TGTGCCAGTAGTGGAGGACAGGGGGGTCAGCCCCAGCATTTT. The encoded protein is CASSGGQGGQPQHF.

This chain's CDR3 is CASSVGGLETQYF. In DNA form, the CDR3 reads TGTGCCAGCAGTGTCGGAGGGCTAGAGACCCAGTACTTC. The genes are TRBV2 and TRBJ2-5, with a weak D call TRBD2 (6 bases). The CDR3 has 13 residues. Germline values: CDR1 SNHLY, CDR2 FYNNEI. V was clipped by 4 bases and J by 4 bases, with 10 bases between them.

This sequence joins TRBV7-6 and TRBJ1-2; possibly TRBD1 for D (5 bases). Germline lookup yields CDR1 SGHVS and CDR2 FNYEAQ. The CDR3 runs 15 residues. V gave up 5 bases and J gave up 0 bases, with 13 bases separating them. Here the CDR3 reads CASSPETDSNYGYTF. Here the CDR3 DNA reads TGTGCCAGCAGCCCAGAGACAGATTCTAACTATGGCTACACCTTC.

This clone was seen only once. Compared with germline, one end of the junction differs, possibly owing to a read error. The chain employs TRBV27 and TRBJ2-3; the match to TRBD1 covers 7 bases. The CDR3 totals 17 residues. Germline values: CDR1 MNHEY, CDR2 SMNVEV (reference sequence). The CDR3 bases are TGTGCCAGCAGTATATCGTCGGCCCGGCAGGGGGAAGATACGCAGTATTTT. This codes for CASSISSARQGEDTQYF.

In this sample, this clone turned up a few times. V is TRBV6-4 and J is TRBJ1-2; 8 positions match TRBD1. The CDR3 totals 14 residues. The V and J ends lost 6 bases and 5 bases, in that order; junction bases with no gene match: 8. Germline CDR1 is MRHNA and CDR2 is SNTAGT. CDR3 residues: CASSPEQGAYGYTF. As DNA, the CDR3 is TGTGCCAGCAGCCCCGAGCAGGGGGCGTATGGCTACACCTTC.

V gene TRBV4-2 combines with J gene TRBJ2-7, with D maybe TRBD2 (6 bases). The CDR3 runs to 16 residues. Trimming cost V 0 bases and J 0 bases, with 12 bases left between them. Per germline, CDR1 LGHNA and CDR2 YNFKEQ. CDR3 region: CASSQEQAGPSYEQYF. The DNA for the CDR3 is TGTGCCAGCAGCCAAGAGCAAGCGGGCCCCTCCTACGAGCAGTACTTC.

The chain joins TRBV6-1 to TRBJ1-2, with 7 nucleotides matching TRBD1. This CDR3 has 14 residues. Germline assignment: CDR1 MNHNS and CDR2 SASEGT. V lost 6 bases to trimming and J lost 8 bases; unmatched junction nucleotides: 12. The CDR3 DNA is TGTGCCAGCAGCGCTGCTGACAGGGTGAGAGGCTACACCTTC. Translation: CASSAADRVRGYTF.

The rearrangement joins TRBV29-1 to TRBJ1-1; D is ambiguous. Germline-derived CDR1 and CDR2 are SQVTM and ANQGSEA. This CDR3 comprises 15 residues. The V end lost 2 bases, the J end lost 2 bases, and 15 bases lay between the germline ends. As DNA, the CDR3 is TGCAGCGTTGAAATTCCGGTGGGCCCCAACACTGAAGCTTTCTTT. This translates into CSVEIPVGPNTEAFF.

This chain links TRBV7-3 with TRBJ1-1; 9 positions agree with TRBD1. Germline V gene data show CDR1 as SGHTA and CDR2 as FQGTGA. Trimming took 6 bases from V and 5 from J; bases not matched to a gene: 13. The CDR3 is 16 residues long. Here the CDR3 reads CASSPGTGYRLTEAFF. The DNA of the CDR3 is TGTGCCAGCAGTCCCGGGACAGGGTATAGATTGACTGAAGCTTTCTTT.

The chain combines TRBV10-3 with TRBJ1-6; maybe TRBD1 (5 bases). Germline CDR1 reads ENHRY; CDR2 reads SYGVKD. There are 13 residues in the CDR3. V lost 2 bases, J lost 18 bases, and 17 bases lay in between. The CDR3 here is CAISELDSSIPHF. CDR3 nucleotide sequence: TGTGCCATCAGTGAGCTAGACAGCTCTATACCCCACTTT.

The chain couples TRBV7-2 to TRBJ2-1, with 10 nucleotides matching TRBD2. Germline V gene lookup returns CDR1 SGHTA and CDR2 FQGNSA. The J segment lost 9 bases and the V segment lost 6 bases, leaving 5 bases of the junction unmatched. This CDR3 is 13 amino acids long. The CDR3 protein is CASSQLAGSEQFF. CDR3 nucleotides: TGTGCCAGCAGTCAACTAGCGGGGTCTGAGCAGTTCTTC.